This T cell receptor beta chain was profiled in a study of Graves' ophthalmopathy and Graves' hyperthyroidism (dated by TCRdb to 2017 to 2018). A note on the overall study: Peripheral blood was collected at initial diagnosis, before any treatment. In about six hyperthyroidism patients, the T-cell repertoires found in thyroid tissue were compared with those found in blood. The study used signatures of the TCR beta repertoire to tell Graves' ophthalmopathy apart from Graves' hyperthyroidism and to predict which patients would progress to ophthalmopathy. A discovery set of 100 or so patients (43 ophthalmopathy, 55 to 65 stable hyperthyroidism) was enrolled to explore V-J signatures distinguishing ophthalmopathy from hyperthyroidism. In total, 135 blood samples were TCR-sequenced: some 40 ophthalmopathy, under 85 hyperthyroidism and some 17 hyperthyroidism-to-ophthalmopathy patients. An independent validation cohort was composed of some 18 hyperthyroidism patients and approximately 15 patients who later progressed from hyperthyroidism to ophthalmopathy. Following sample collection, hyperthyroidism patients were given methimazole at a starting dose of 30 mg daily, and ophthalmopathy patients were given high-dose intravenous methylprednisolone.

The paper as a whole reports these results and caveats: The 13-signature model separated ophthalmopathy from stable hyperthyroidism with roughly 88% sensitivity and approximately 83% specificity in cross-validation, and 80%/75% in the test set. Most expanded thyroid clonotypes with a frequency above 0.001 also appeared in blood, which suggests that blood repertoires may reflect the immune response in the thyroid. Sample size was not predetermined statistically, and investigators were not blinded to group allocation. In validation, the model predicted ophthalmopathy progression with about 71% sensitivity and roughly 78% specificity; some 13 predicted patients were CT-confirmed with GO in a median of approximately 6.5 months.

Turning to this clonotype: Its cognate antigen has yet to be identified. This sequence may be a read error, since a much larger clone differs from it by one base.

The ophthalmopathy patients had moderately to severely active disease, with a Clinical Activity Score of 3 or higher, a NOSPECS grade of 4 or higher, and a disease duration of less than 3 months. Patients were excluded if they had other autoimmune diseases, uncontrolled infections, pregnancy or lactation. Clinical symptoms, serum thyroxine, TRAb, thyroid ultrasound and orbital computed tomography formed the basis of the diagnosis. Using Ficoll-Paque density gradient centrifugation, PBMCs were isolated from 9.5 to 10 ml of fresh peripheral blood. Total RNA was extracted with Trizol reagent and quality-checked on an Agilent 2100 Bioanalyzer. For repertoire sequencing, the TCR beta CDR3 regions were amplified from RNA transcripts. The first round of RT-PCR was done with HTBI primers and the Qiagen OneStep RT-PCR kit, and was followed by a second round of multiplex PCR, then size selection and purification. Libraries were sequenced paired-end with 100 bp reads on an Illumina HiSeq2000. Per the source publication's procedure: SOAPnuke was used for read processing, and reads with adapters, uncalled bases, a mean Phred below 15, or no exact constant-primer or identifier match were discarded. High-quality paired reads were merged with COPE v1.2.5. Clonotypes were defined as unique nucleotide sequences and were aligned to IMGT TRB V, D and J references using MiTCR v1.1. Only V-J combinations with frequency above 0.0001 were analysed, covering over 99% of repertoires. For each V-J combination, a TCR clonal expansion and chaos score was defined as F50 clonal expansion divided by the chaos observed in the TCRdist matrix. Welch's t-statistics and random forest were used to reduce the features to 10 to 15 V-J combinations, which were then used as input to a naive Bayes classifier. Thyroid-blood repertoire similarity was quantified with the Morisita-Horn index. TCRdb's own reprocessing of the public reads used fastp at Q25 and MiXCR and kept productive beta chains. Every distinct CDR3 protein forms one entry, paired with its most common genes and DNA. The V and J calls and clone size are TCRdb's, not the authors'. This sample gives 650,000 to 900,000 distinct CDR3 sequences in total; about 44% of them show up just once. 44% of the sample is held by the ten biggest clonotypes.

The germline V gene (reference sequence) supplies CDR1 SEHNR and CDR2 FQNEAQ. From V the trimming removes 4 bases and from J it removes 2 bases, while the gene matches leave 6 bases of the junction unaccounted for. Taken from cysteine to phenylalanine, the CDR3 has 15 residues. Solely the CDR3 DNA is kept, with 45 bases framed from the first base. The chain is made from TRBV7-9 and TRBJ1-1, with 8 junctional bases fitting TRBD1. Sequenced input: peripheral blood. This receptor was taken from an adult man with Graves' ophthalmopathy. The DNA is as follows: TGTGCCAGCAGCTCGAGACAGGGGATAAACACTGAAGCTTTCTTT. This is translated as CASSSRQGINTEAFF.